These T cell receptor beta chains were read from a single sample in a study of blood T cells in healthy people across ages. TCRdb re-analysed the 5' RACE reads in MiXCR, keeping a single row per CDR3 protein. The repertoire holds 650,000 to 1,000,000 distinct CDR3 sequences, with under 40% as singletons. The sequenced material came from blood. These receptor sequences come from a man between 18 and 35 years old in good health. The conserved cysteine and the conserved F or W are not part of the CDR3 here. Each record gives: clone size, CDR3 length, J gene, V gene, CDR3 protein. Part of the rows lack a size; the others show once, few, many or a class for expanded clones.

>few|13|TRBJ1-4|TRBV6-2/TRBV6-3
ASSRGRGENEKLF
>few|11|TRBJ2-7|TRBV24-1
ATSGGPGYEQY
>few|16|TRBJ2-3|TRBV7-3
ASSPGPVAVSHTDTQY
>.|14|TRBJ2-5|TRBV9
ASSVAMGPSYNEQY
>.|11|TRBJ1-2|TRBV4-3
ASSQDGDRSYT
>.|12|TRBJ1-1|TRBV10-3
AISSQGFGTEAF
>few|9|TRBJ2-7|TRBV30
AWSGAYEQY
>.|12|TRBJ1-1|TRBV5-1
ASDLQIMNTEAF
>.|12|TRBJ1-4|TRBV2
ASSRQGLNEKLF
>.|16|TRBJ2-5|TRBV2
ASSEGAGQSFVYNEQY
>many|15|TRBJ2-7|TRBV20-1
SATVRLPGTSPYEQY
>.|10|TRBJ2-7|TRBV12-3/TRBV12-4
ASSLWGDEQY
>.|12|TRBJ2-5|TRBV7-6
ASSREGGPETQY
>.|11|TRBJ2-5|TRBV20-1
SARYLAGETQY
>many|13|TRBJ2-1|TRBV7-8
ASSRPGQGKNEQF
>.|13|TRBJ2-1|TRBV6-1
AVQVDGSSYNEQF
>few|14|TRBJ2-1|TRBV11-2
ASSPRGQAANNEQF
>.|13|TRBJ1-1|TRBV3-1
ASVGHRDMNTEAF
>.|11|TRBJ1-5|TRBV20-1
SAGRGLNQPQH
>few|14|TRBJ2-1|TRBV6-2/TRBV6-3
ASSAKRGAPYNEQF
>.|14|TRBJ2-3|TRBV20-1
SARTSEQGRTDTQY
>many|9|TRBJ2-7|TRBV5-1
ASQDRHEQY
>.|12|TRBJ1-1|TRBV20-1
SAGVTGGNTEAF
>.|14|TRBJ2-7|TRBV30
AWTRLQGSSSYEQY
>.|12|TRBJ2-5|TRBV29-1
STKGGARQETQY
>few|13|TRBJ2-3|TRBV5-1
ASSLAVAGGDTQY
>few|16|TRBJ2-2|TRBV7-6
ASSLWGQGLSNTGELF
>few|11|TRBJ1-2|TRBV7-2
ASSFLGQGVYT
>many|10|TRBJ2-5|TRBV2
ASSGQGETQY
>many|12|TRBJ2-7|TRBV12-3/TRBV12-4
ASSRTATNHEQY
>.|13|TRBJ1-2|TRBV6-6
ASSQIGTNDYGYT
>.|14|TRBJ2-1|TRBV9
ASRETGTGLNNEQF
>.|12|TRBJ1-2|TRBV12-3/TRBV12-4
ASSFSGVDYGYT
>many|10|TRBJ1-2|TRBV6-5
ASSGDNYGYT
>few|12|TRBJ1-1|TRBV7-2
ASSKGRGGTEAF
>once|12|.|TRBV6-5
ASSYDPQYNEQY
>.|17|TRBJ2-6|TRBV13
ASSLALGTGGTGANVLT
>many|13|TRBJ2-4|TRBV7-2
ASSSTGGAGSIQY
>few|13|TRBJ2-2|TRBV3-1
ASNRDRGLTGELF
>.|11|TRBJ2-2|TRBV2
ASSEDRTGELF
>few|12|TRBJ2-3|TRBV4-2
ASSQGTGKNTQY
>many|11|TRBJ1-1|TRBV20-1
SARGVPGTEAF
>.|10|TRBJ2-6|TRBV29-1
SVAVETNVLT
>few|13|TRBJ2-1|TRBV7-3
ASSATGGGNNEQF
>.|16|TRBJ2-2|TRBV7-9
ASSLFGTGTGGTGELF
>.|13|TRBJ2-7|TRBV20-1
SASPDRASTYEQY
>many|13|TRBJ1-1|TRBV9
ASSVRHGGQTEAF
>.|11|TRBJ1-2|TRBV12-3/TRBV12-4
ASTSTAYYGYT
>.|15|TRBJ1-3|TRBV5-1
ASSLSRNADSGNTIY
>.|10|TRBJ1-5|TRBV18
ASSAGEQPQH
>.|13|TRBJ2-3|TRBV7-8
ASSPPGATTDTQY
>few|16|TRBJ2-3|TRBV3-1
ASSQVATERVVADTQY
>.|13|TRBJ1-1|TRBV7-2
ASSSQLNWPTEAF
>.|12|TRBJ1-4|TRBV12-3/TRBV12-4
ASSPTRTNEKLF
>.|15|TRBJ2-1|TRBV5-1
ASGGGTDPGHYNEQF
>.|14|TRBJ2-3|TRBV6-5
ASSPGRDRRFVGQY
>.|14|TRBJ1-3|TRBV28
ASRLKAGYSGNTIY
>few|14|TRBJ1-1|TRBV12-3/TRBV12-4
ASSLMGSRVRPEAF
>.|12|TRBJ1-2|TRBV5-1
ASSPKGAGYGYT